The sequence of this TCR beta chain was determined in a study of regulatory T cells in long-lasting Graves disease. Between the trimmed V and J ends, which lost 2 bases and 0 bases, there was a span of 7 bases. The CDR3 is 14 residues long. Germline V gives CDR1 SGHRS, CDR2 YFSETQ. Findings and limits, study-wide: Less diverse TCR repertoires were seen in persistent Graves' patients than in newly diagnosed ones. Clonotypes that were public and shared totalled 2,500 to 3,000 in persistent patients versus over 800 in new patients. The study found TRBV28, TRBJ1-2 and TRBJ2-5 favored in persistent disease.

CDR3 regions were amplified by Arm-PCR using iRepertoire HTBI primers to build TCR beta libraries. Original analysis: Samples revealed around 56 TRBV and fewer than 15 TRBJ segments. Via MiXCR, TCRdb re-called the multiplex PCR reads, giving one row per CDR3 protein. These V and J calls rely on TCRdb rather than the paper's analysis. Seen here are under 500,000 distinct CDR3 sequences, less than 25% observed once, and the top ten hold over 7.5%. Time point in this sample: persistent/refractory GD, antithyroid drugs over 5 years with positive TRAb. PBMC-extracted RNA yielded the TCR library. As concerns this clonotype: What it binds is unknown.

This chain links TRBV5-1 with TRBJ2-3; D is uncertain. Sample: peripheral blood mononuclear cells (PBMCs), taken when the disease was refractory, from a patient treated with antithyroid drugs. This TCR derives from a female donor with Graves disease. CDR3 DNA: TGCGCCAGCAGCTTTCTCGGAAGCACAGATACGCAGTATTTT. Residues: CASSFLGSTDTQYF.